The 30 T cell receptor beta chains in this list originate from one sample, sequenced in a study of cytomegalovirus exposure and HLA in healthy donors. PCR amplification relied on 60 Vbeta primers (plus 13 Jbeta primers). Repertoires were generated with immunoSEQ multiplex PCR, while TCRdb's copy carries only in-frame clones and drops some. The sample carries over 90,000 clones, roughly 74% recorded once. The sequenced sample consisted of PBMCs. Receptors originate from a woman in her seventies in good health and CMV-seropositive.

The CDR3 coding sequence is TGTGCCAGTAGTATAGTATCAGGGTCCTACGAGCAGTACTTC. It specifies CASSIVSGSYEQYF. The V gene is TRBV19, the J gene TRBJ2-7; TRBD1 is a possible D gene (5 bases). The CDR3 totals 14 residues. V lost 1 base and J lost 1, with 8 bases in between. Looked up from germline, CDR1 is LNHDA and CDR2 is SQIVND (reference sequence).

This clone has a handful of counts. The chain recombines TRBV6-5 with TRBJ2-1; D uncertain. This CDR3 is 14 amino acids long. Germline CDR1 is MNHEY and CDR2 is SVGAGI. V lost 2 bases, J lost 0 bases, and 5 bases lay in between. In nucleotides, the CDR3 is TGTGCCAGCAGTTACGTGAGCTCCTACAATGAGCAGTTCTTC. Residues: CASSYVSSYNEQFF.

This clone was found many times. This chain uses TRBV4-3 with TRBJ1-2; 7 bases are a match to TRBD1. V lost 0 bases and J lost 4; bases outside the gene matches: 5. CDR1 and CDR2 (germline): LGHNA, YSLEER. This CDR3 comprises 15 residues. Here the CDR3 reads CASSQDRQGPYGYTF. As DNA, the CDR3 is TGCGCCAGCAGCCAAGATCGACAGGGCCCCTATGGCTACACCTTC.

The CDR3 region has the DNA TGCGCCAGCAGCCAAGGGGTGGACTCCACATATGGCTACACCTTC. Translation gives CASSQGVDSTYGYTF. The V and J genes are TRBV4-3 and TRBJ1-2; D remains unclear. CDR1 is LGHNA, CDR2 YSLEER, per germline. V was shortened by 1 base and J by 5 bases, with 14 bases between the two germline ends. The CDR3 contains 15 residues.

The chain joins TRBV10-3 to TRBJ1-5; perhaps TRBD1 as D (6 bases). V lost 5 bases and J 6 bases, leaving 14 bases between the germline ends. The germline gives CDR1 ENHRY, CDR2 SYGVKD. The CDR3 consists of 14 residues. CDR3 nucleotide sequence: TGTGCCATCAGTACCGACAGGTCCCGTCAGCCCCAGCATTTT. This translates into CAISTDRSRQPQHF.

V gene TRBV27 combines with J gene TRBJ1-4, with no clear D. The germline V and J ends were trimmed by 1 base and 5 bases, with 8 bases remaining between them. The CDR3 has 14 amino acids. The germline gives CDR1 MNHEY, CDR2 SMNVEV (reference sequence). CDR3 nucleotides: TGTGCCAGCAGTTTATACAGAAACAATGAAAAACTGTTTTTT. This encodes CASSLYRNNEKLFF.

The genes are TRBV7-6 and TRBJ1-1, with 12 bases matching TRBD1. The CDR3 runs to 16 residues. The germline CDR1 and CDR2 sequences are SGHVS and FNYEAQ. Trimming removed 7 bases from V and 5 bases from J; junction bases left unmatched: 11. This CDR3 is CASTEGTGGARTEAFF. CDR3 sequence (DNA): TGTGCCAGCACTGAGGGGACAGGGGGCGCGCGGACTGAAGCTTTCTTT.

The chain carries TRBV10-3 and TRBJ2-1, with TRBD2 as a possible D gene (5 bases). The V and J ends lost 0 bases and 3 bases respectively, with 9 bases between them. This CDR3 is built from 15 residues. The germline V gene encodes CDR1 ENHRY and CDR2 SYGVKD. CDR3 residues: CAISESRGNYNEQFF. The CDR3 nucleotides are TGTGCCATCAGTGAGTCTCGGGGTAACTACAATGAGCAGTTCTTC.

J is TRBJ2-1 and V is TRBV19, with D possibly being TRBD2 (6 bases). Germline V CDR1 and CDR2: LNHDA, SQIVND (reference sequence). The CDR3 length is 14 residues. V shed 1 base and J shed 9 bases, with 13 bases lying between them. The CDR3 region is CASSIAASASEQFF. The DNA of the CDR3 is TGTGCCAGTAGTATAGCGGCTAGCGCTAGTGAGCAGTTCTTC.

Only one count was recorded for this clone. V is TRBV10-1 and J is TRBJ2-7; 9 nucleotides agree with TRBD2. There are 15 residues in the CDR3. V dropped 3 bases and J dropped 2; count of bases not matched to a gene: 5. Germline-derived CDR1 and CDR2 are WNHNN and SYGVQD (reference sequence). CDR3 in DNA: TGCGCCAGCAGTGATCGGCGGGGGGGACCCTACGAGCAGTACTTC. It translates to CASSDRRGGPYEQYF.

The chain recombines TRBV30 with TRBJ1-6; 10 bases line up with TRBD1. Germline CDR1 reads GTSNPN; CDR2 reads SVGIG (reference sequence). The CDR3 sequence is 14 residues long. V dropped 4 bases and J dropped 9; count of bases not matched to a gene: 6. CDR3 DNA sequence: TGTGCCTGGATACCGACAGGGGGCGGTTCACCCCTCCACTTT. This sequence encodes CAWIPTGGGSPLHF.

The chain carries TRBV29-1 and TRBJ2-7; D not resolved. From germline, CDR1 is SQVTM and CDR2 ANQGSEA. This CDR3 contains 11 residues. Trimming cost V 7 bases and J 1 base, with 8 bases left between them. CDR3 in amino acids: CSESKSYEQYF. CDR3 sequence (DNA): TGCAGCGAGAGCAAGTCCTACGAGCAGTACTTC.

The rearrangement joins TRBV18 to TRBJ1-5, with D possibly matching TRBD1 (5 bases). The V and J ends lost 4 bases and 1 base respectively, with 17 bases between them. The CDR3 sequence is 17 residues long. Germline V gene sequence: CDR1 KGHSH, CDR2 LQKENI. CDR3 sequence (DNA): TGTGCCAGCTCACGCGGGGGAGGAGGGTCCAGCAATCAGCCCCAGCATTTT. Translated: CASSRGGGGSSNQPQHF. Supplemented by reference TRBV18 and TRBJ1-5, the full variable domain reads NAGVMQNPRHLVRRRGQEARLRCSPMKGHSHVYWYRQLPEEGLKFMVYLQKENIIDESGMPKERFSAEFPKEGPSILRIQQVVRGDSAAYFCASSRGGGGSSNQPQHFGDGTRLSIL.

The rearrangement joins TRBV5-1 to TRBJ2-5; TRBD2 agrees at 7 bases. TRBJ2-7 explains the end of the DNA better; the J call may be wrong. The CDR3 has 14 residues. Germline V CDR1 and CDR2: SGHRS, YFSETQ. For the CDR3, the DNA is TGCGCCAGCAGCTTGATGGCGGGGGCCTACGAGCAGTACTTC. Protein product: CASSLMAGAYEQYF.

The chain joins TRBV7-9 to TRBJ2-3; D is perhaps TRBD2 (5 bases). CDR1 is SEHNR, CDR2 FQNEAQ, per germline (reference sequence). V was cut by 5 bases and J by 1 base, with 7 bases left in between. This CDR3 is built from 13 residues. The CDR3 region has the DNA TGTGCCAGCAGCCCCGGGGGCACAGATACGCAGTATTTT. Amino acid sequence: CASSPGGTDTQYF. Combining the CDR3 with reference TRBV7-9 and TRBJ2-3 gives the whole variable domain DTGVSQNPRHKITKRGQNVTFRCDPISEHNRLYWYRQTLGQGPEFLTYFQNEAQLEKSRLLSDRFSAERPKGSFSTLEIQRTEQGDSAMYLCASSPGGTDTQYFGPGTRLTVL.

The chain recombines TRBV30 with TRBJ2-1; weak D call: TRBD2 (7 bases). There are 16 residues in the CDR3. With 1 base removed from V and 0 bases from J, the gap between germline ends came to 13 bases. Germline loops: CDR1 GTSNPN, CDR2 SVGIG (reference sequence). The CDR3 loop reads CAWSGGGGSSYNEQFF. CDR3 DNA sequence: TGTGCCTGGAGTGGGGGGGGCGGGAGCTCCTACAATGAGCAGTTCTTC.

CDR3 amino acids: CASRRLGAGGPSYNEQFF. CDR3 DNA sequence: TGTGCCAGCAGACGCCTGGGGGCGGGAGGCCCCTCCTACAATGAGCAGTTCTTC. This chain uses TRBV28 with TRBJ2-1; TRBD2 matches 8 bases. The CDR3 runs 18 residues. CDR1 is MDHEN, CDR2 SYDVKM, per germline. V shed 6 bases and J 0 bases; nucleotides not matched to a gene: 13.

V and J are TRBV11-2 and TRBJ1-5; D uncertain. V was pared by 1 base and J by 3 bases, with 4 bases between. The germline V gene encodes CDR1 SGHAT and CDR2 FQNNGV. The length of the CDR3 is 13 residues. CDR3 sequence (DNA): TGTGCCAGCAGCTTAGCCTTCAATCAGCCCCAGCATTTT. Protein product: CASSLAFNQPQHF.

The chain recombines TRBV6-5 with TRBJ1-6; possible D gene TRBD1, 6 bases. The V end lost 2 bases, the J end lost 7 bases, and 15 bases lay between the germline ends. The germline gives CDR1 MNHEY, CDR2 SVGAGI. This CDR3 is built from 16 residues. CDR3 residues: CASSYNRQDRNSPLHF. The CDR3 nucleotides are TGTGCCAGCAGTTACAACAGACAGGACCGAAATTCACCCCTCCACTTT.

To note about this clone: Distinct nucleotide sequences in the sample also encode this CDR3. The chain uses TRBV28 and TRBJ2-7; the match to TRBD1 covers 10 bases. V shed 5 bases and J 0 bases; nucleotides not matched to a gene: 7. The CDR3 is 16 amino acids. Per the germline V gene, CDR1 is MDHEN and CDR2 is SYDVKM. The CDR3 DNA sequence: TGTGCCAGCAGTACTCCAGACAGGGGGCTCTCCTACGAGCAGTACTTC. It translates to CASSTPDRGLSYEQYF.

The rearrangement uses TRBV5-1 and TRBJ2-5, with D tentatively TRBD2 (5 bases). This CDR3 has 12 amino acids. Trimming removed 4 bases at V and 5 bases at J, with 9 bases between. Per germline, CDR1 SGHRS and CDR2 YFSETQ. Here the CDR3 reads CASSERVETQYF. As DNA, the CDR3 is TGCGCCAGCAGCGAGAGGGTGGAGACCCAGTACTTC.

This clone appeared once. The CDR3 region has the DNA TGTGCTAGTGGTTTGTACGGACTAGCTTTCGGCACAGATACGCAGTATTTT. Its protein is CASGLYGLAFGTDTQYF. V and J are TRBV12-5 and TRBJ2-3, with TRBD2 matching 8 bases. CDR1 is LGHNT and CDR2 is FRNRAP in the germline V gene. The ends lost 2 bases at V and 1 base at J; junction bases unmatched: 8. The CDR3 has 17 residues.

The chain recombines TRBV7-6 with TRBJ1-4; TRBD1 aligns across 8 bases. The J segment lost 8 bases and the V segment lost 5 bases, leaving 10 bases of the junction unmatched. This CDR3 is 15 amino acids long. The germline gives CDR1 SGHVS, CDR2 FNYEAQ. CDR3 region: CASSPGTGREEKLFF. For the CDR3, the DNA is TGTGCCAGCAGCCCGGGGACAGGAAGGGAGGAAAAACTGTTTTTT.

The genes are TRBV7-2 and TRBJ2-5; D might be TRBD1 (6 bases). The CDR3 has 14 residues. Germline assignment: CDR1 SGHTA and CDR2 FQGNSA. Deletions cut 1 base from V and 5 bases from J, with 11 bases between. Here the CDR3 reads CASSLELRGETQYF. CDR3 in DNA: TGTGCCAGCAGCTTAGAGTTGAGGGGGGAGACCCAGTACTTC. Supplemented by reference TRBV7-2 and TRBJ2-5, the full variable domain reads GAGVSQSPSNKVTEKGKDVELRCDPISGHTALYWYRQSLGQGLEFLIYFQGNSAPDKSGLPSDRFSAERTGGSVSTLTIQRTQQEDSAVYLCASSLELRGETQYFGPGTRLLVL.

J is TRBJ1-1 and V is TRBV5-4, with D unclear. Germline CDR1 is SGHNT and CDR2 is YYREEE (reference sequence). The CDR3 is made up of 14 amino acids. Trimming left V 0 bases short and J 4 bases short, with 10 bases between. The CDR3 region has the DNA TGTGCCAGCAGCTTGGCCGGCGGGCGCACTGAAGCTTTCTTT. This sequence encodes CASSLAGGRTEAFF.

Points on this clone: A read error may account for a junction end that differs from germline. V usage is TRBV7-7 and J usage is TRBJ2-3, with no clear D. This CDR3 is built from 15 residues. Germline values: CDR1 SSHAT, CDR2 FNYEAQ (reference sequence). CDR3 protein: CASSRGATSTDTQYF. The CDR3 DNA sequence: TGTGCTAGCAGCCGAGGAGCTACTAGCACAGATACGCAGTATTTT.

This chain joins TRBV6-1 and TRBJ1-4; a weak D match, TRBD1 (6 bases). The CDR3 sequence is 14 residues long. Germline V gene sequence: CDR1 MNHNS, CDR2 SASEGT. The germline V and J ends were trimmed by 1 base and 5 bases, with 8 bases remaining between them. CDR3 protein: CASSEGGPNEKLFF. The CDR3 DNA sequence: TGTGCCAGCAGTGAAGGGGGGCCGAATGAAAAACTGTTTTTT.

This chain joins TRBV5-6 and TRBJ2-5; D is perhaps TRBD1 (6 bases). The CDR3 runs to 14 residues. The germline CDR1 and CDR2 sequences are SGHDT and YYEEEE. Trimming cost V 6 bases and J 4 bases, with 16 bases left between them. The DNA for the CDR3 is TGTGCCAGCATCTTAACAGGGTCCGCAGAGACCCAGTACTTC. This translates into CASILTGSAETQYF.

The DNA for the CDR3 is TGTGCCAGCAGTGTCACAGGGTTCTATGGCTACACCTTC. Its protein product is CASSVTGFYGYTF. The chain couples TRBV6-1 to TRBJ1-2, with D possibly TRBD1 on 6 matching bases. Germline V lookup: CDR1 MNHNS, CDR2 SASEGT. This CDR3 contains 13 residues. The V end lost 4 bases, the J end lost 4 bases, and 10 bases lay between the germline ends.

The V gene is TRBV7-9, the J gene TRBJ2-1; 8 positions agree with TRBD2. Germline V gene data show CDR1 as SEHNR and CDR2 as FQNEAQ (reference sequence). The CDR3 runs to 15 residues. Trimming cost V 5 bases and J 2 bases; bases outside gene matches: 5. CDR3 bases: TGTGCCAGCAGCCTCCGGGGGGGGCCCTACAATGAGCAGTTCTTC. This gives the protein CASSLRGGPYNEQFF.